This is a list of T cell receptor beta chains from one sample in a study of shared clonotypes between healthy human individuals. Clones were sequenced by immunoSEQ multiplex PCR, and TCRdb holds only the in-frame ones, with some missing. The sample records about 710,000 clones, roughly two thirds being singletons. Sequenced material: memory CD4+ T cells sorted from blood. All receptors come from a woman in her 30s in good health. The CDR3 runs from the conserved cysteine through the conserved F or W. Each record gives: V gene, J gene, CDR3 protein.

V: TRBV4-2
J: TRBJ1-4
CDR3: CASSQESTSQEKLFF

V: TRBV11-2
J: TRBJ2-5
CDR3: CASTTRGREWETQYF

V: TRBV11-2
J: TRBJ2-7
CDR3: CASSPNRGPNRYYEQYF

V: TRBV10-3
J: TRBJ2-5
CDR3: CAISEQGEETQYF

V: TRBV9
J: TRBJ1-1
CDR3: CASSPRAGTEAFF

V: TRBV19
J: TRBJ2-2
CDR3: CASSWESITGELFF

V: TRBV30
J: TRBJ2-2
CDR3: CAWKDRGHGELFF

V: TRBV27
J: TRBJ2-2
CDR3: CASSLRGRGTGELFF

V: TRBV30
J: TRBJ2-5
CDR3: CAWIRRKTQKTQYF

V: TRBV27
J: TRBJ1-4
CDR3: CASSLSGLGEKLFF

V: TRBV7-2
J: TRBJ2-3
CDR3: CASSSYERTDTQYF

V: TRBV11-2
J: TRBJ2-7
CDR3: CASSALGGLGEQYF

V: TRBV5-1
J: TRBJ2-5
CDR3: CASSTGLAGGRKTQYF

V: TRBV2
J: TRBJ2-1
CDR3: CASSEGLALDEQFF

V: TRBV30
J: TRBJ1-1
CDR3: CAWSTDRVNTEAFF

V: TRBV28
J: TRBJ2-5
CDR3: CASRPQRLARETQYF

V: TRBV5-1
J: TRBJ1-3
CDR3: CASSLVPDSGNTIYF

V: TRBV27
J: TRBJ1-5
CDR3: CASSTLPPALGQPQHF

V: TRBV12-5
J: TRBJ2-2
CDR3: CASGLVTTGELFF

V: TRBV10-2
J: TRBJ1-2
CDR3: CASSESTLIGTGMVGYTF

V: TRBV28
J: TRBJ2-1
CDR3: CASSLVGNSYNEQFF

V: TRBV12-5
J: TRBJ2-7
CDR3: CASGPYPGGSYEQYF

V: TRBV7-9
J: TRBJ2-5
CDR3: CASSTGTSGVQETQYF

V: TRBV27
J: TRBJ2-1
CDR3: CASSSDRGEQFF

V: TRBV18
J: TRBJ2-5
CDR3: CASSSSRGSQETQYF

V: TRBV6-6
J: TRBJ2-5
CDR3: CASSLGEGGWETQYF

V: TRBV28
J: TRBJ1-2
CDR3: CASSFIQGPNYGYTF

V: TRBV6-5
J: TRBJ1-3
CDR3: CASSYSPGAGNTIYF

V: TRBV7-9
J: TRBJ2-2
CDR3: CASSLPGLAGRVAGELFF

V: TRBV11-2
J: TRBJ2-5
CDR3: CASSLVLAGETQYF

V: TRBV2
J: TRBJ1-5
CDR3: CASSLEGQGQGPQHF

V: TRBV7-2
J: TRBJ1-2
CDR3: CASSRTTGPGYGYTF

V: TRBV28
J: TRBJ1-5
CDR3: CASSWYSNQPQHF

V: TRBV28
J: TRBJ2-2
CDR3: CASRGTGRIGELFF

V: TRBV27
J: TRBJ2-7
CDR3: CASSGRTGSSYEQYF

V: TRBV28
J: TRBJ1-5
CDR3: CASIRRGSGSQPQHF

V: TRBV15
J: TRBJ1-4
CDR3: CATSRDLTGGTNEKLFF

V: TRBV10-3
J: TRBJ1-5
CDR3: CAISAGEGQPQHF

V: TRBV18
J: TRBJ1-3
CDR3: CASSPDGGGNTIYF

V: TRBV5-8
J: TRBJ2-3
CDR3: CASSLAASGLGPDTQYF

V: TRBV19
J: TRBJ1-1
CDR3: CASSIWAGATNTEAFF

V: TRBV7-9
J: TRBJ2-3
CDR3: CASSLERDTDTQYF

V: TRBV2
J: TRBJ1-2
CDR3: CASSDPANYGYTF

V: TRBV7-2
J: TRBJ1-3
CDR3: CASSFEGNTIYF

V: TRBV4-2
J: TRBJ2-2
CDR3: CASGTGTRAGELFF

V: TRBV25-1
J: TRBJ1-5
CDR3: CASSEKGQPQHF

V: TRBV6-4
J: TRBJ1-4
CDR3: CASSDGGQGGEKLFF

V: TRBV19
J: TRBJ2-6
CDR3: CASSSGSGGQGDNVLTF

V: TRBV4-1
J: TRBJ2-7
CDR3: CASSQEGLAGENEQYF

V: TRBV2
J: TRBJ2-1
CDR3: CASTSDGNEQFF

V: TRBV7-7
J: TRBJ2-3
CDR3: CASSLEGTDTQYF

V: TRBV25-1
J: TRBJ2-5
CDR3: CASSAPGTSQETQYF

V: TRBV19
J: TRBJ2-7
CDR3: CASSRSGATYEQYF